The entry below gives a single T cell receptor beta chain sequence along with its context. Its specificity is unknown. Second-dose intervals near 4 or 12 weeks were combined. The assay was immunoSEQ multiplex PCR, and TCRdb's table has in-frame clones only and misses some. In the table there are some 200,000 clones, about nine tenths of which are singletons. The sample originates from a study of T cell responses to AZD1222 COVID-19 vaccine. Study results and caveats: Of spike-specific TCRs, nearly half reportedly target regions left unmutated in variants. Baseline seropositivity occurred in only 5 to 7 AZD1222 recipients.

Source: peripheral blood, taken 28 days after the second AZD1222 dose. This TCR was recovered from an adult who received the AZD1222 COVID-19 vaccine.

CDR3 protein: CASSQELNTEAFF. The CDR3 nucleotides are TGCGCCAGCAGCCAAGAGTTAAACACTGAAGCTTTCTTT. The chain uses TRBV4-3 and TRBJ1-1, with unresolved D. V lost 0 bases to trimming and J lost 2 bases, with 4 bases between them. The germline gives CDR1 LGHNA, CDR2 YSLEER. CDR3 length: 13 amino acids.